The 12 T cell receptor beta chains presented below share a single source sample, sequenced in a study of beta chain features in type 1 diabetes. General study points: Shortening of TCRB CDR3s, moderate but significant, appeared in all four CD4+ subsets of Type 1 diabetes patients.

Reverse transcribing all isolated RNA meant expressed TCRB transcripts were sequenced. The table came from immunoSEQ multiplex PCR; TCRdb's copy has only in-frame clones and leaves some out. The repertoire holds about 120,000 clones, 16% seen once, with over 2% in the top ten. These TCRs' antigens remain unknown. What was sequenced was central memory CD4+ T cells from blood. These receptors originate from a man aged 30-40 years with type 1 diabetes.

There are a few counts of this clone. J is TRBJ2-3 and V is TRBV29-1; the match to TRBD1 covers 10 bases. CDR3 length: 15 residues. Per the germline V gene, CDR1 is SQVTM and CDR2 is ANQGSEA. V lost 4 bases, J lost 1 base, and 5 bases stayed unmatched. The CDR3 nucleotides are TGCAGCGTTGGGGCCGGGACAGGGGGCACAGATACGCAGTATTTT. Translation gives CSVGAGTGGTDTQYF.

The chain couples TRBV20-1 to TRBJ2-5; D is uncertain. The J call may be mistaken, given a closer DNA end match to TRBJ2-7. CDR3 size: 10 residues. CDR1 is DFQATT, CDR2 SNEGSKA, per germline (reference sequence). The CDR3 DNA reads TGCAGTGCTAACTCCTACGAGCAGTACTTC. It yields the protein CSANSYEQYF.

The table lists this clone with a few counts. The genes are TRBV6-6 and TRBJ2-5; 9 nucleotides line up with TRBD2. Trimming removed 0 bases from V and 5 bases from J; junction bases left unmatched: 4. In germline, CDR1 is MNHNY, CDR2 SVGAGI (reference sequence). This CDR3 is 15 amino acids long. The CDR3 protein is CASSYSTLAGETQYF. In DNA, the CDR3 is TGTGCCAGCAGTTACTCGACGCTAGCGGGGGAGACCCAGTACTTC.

The chain combines TRBV7-2 with TRBJ1-2, with TRBD1 matching 8 bases. V was pared by 1 base and J by 5 bases, with 3 bases of the junction left unmatched. This CDR3 contains 14 residues. Germline V gives CDR1 SGHTA, CDR2 FQGNSA. CDR3 amino acids: CASSLGQGIYGYTF. CDR3 DNA sequence: TGTGCCAGCAGCTTAGGACAGGGGATTTATGGCTACACCTTC.

This clone has more than one count but fewer than ten. The gene calls are TRBV18 and TRBJ2-1; no reliable D call. Trimming removed 6 bases from V and 3 bases from J, with 12 bases in between. CDR1 and CDR2 from the germline V gene are KGHSH and LQKENI. The CDR3 is 14 residues long. The CDR3 is CASSLTPGYNEQFF. The CDR3, as DNA: TGTGCCAGCTCCCTCACCCCAGGCTACAATGAGCAGTTCTTC. The full variable domain, completed using reference TRBV18 and TRBJ2-1, is NAGVMQNPRHLVRRRGQEARLRCSPMKGHSHVYWYRQLPEEGLKFMVYLQKENIIDESGMPKERFSAEFPKEGPSILRIQQVVRGDSAAYFCASSLTPGYNEQFFGPGTRLTVL.

Only a few counts were recorded for this clone. J is TRBJ1-2 and V is TRBV29-1; 8 nucleotides agree with TRBD1. The CDR3 extends over 11 amino acids. Germline V lookup: CDR1 SQVTM, CDR2 ANQGSEA. Trimming at V came to 6 bases and at J to 4 bases, leaving 1 base not matched to a gene. As DNA, the CDR3 is TGCAGCGTGGGACAGGTCTATGGCTACACCTTC. Translated, it gives CSVGQVYGYTF. The full variable domain, completed using reference TRBV29-1 and TRBJ1-2, is SAVISQKPSRDICQRGTSLTIQCQVDSQVTMMFWYRQQPGQSLTLIATANQGSEATYESGFVIDKFPISRPNLTFSTLTVSNMSPEDSSIYLCSVGQVYGYTFGSGTRLTVV.

The chain joins TRBV29-1 to TRBJ2-5; D tentatively fits TRBD1 or TRBD2 (6 bases each). V lost 7 bases and J 13 bases, leaving 25 bases between the germline ends. CDR1 is SQVTM, CDR2 ANQGSEA, per germline. There are 13 residues in the CDR3. The DNA for the CDR3 is TGCAGCGCGAGGAAGGGGGAGGCTCACCGGGGGTACTTC. Residues: CSARKGEAHRGYF.

CDR3 sequence (DNA): TGTGCCTCCAGCAATCACTACGAGCAGTACTTC. Translating it yields CASSNHYEQYF. This chain connects TRBV27 to TRBJ2-7; D gene unclear. This CDR3 has 11 amino acids. The ends were cut back, 11 bases at V and 3 bases at J, with 11 bases in the middle. Germline CDR1 is MNHEY and CDR2 is SMNVEV (reference sequence).

In this sample, this clone turned up a few times. The junction departs from germline at one end; a sequencing error may be responsible. The V and J genes are TRBV7-7 and TRBJ2-1; 7 bases agree with TRBD2. The CDR3 covers 15 residues. Germline loops: CDR1 SSHAT, CDR2 FNYEAQ (reference sequence). CDR3 in amino acids: CASSLEAGYYNEQFF. In DNA, the CDR3 is TGTGCTAGCAGCTTAGAAGCGGGGTACTACAATGAGCAGTTCTTC.

This clone occurred a few times. The gene calls are TRBV28 and TRBJ1-2; the match to TRBD1 covers 7 bases. Germline lookup yields CDR1 MDHEN and CDR2 SYDVKM. The junction had 7 bases not matched to a gene; V was cut back by 6 bases and J by 6 bases. The CDR3 spans 13 residues. The CDR3 reads CASRPGQSDGYTF. The CDR3 DNA reads TGTGCCAGCAGACCGGGACAGTCGGATGGCTACACCTTC.

The chain links TRBV11-2 to TRBJ2-5, with 8 nucleotides matching TRBD2. CDR3 length: 17 amino acids. The germline V gene has CDR1 SGHAT and CDR2 FQNNGV. V lost 5 bases, J lost 2 bases, and 13 bases stayed unmatched. CDR3 residues: CASSVALAGVGQETQYF. The DNA for the CDR3 is TGTGCCAGCAGCGTGGCCCTAGCGGGCGTAGGACAAGAGACCCAGTACTTC.

The V and J genes are TRBV15 and TRBJ1-5, with 8 bases aligning to TRBD1. This CDR3 contains 15 residues. Germline CDR1 reads LNHNV; CDR2 reads YYDKDF (reference sequence). V lost 0 bases and J lost 6; bases outside the gene matches: 4. CDR3: CATSRDPGGGQPQHF. The CDR3 bases are TGTGCCACCAGCAGAGATCCAGGGGGCGGTCAGCCCCAGCATTTT.